This entry features one T cell receptor beta chain sequence. Here immunoSEQ multiplex PCR was the method, and the copy in TCRdb shows in-frame clones only, minus some. The table has approximately 52,000 clones, around 84% seen once; the top ten hold approximately 13%. This sample was included in a study of blood T cell repertoires in COVID-19. This CDR3 contains 16 residues. V trimming: 5 bases; J trimming: 3 bases; junction bases outside the gene matches: 8. The germline CDR1 and CDR2 sequences are LNHDA and SQIVND (reference sequence). The chain recombines TRBV19 with TRBJ2-7, with 12 bases that match TRBD2. The sequence derives from a woman of 80 years or more with acute or convalescent COVID-19. What was sequenced was peripheral blood. CDR3 sequence: CASSSSTSGRHYEQYF. The CDR3 DNA follows: TGTGCCAGTAGTTCATCGACTAGCGGGAGACACTACGAGCAGTACTTC.